The rows below give T cell receptor beta chains drawn from one sample of a study of blood T cell repertoires in COVID-19. Assay: immunoSEQ multiplex PCR; the TCRdb copy retains only in-frame clones and omits some. The table has 80,000 to 100,000 clones, about nine tenths seen once. Sequenced sample: peripheral blood. The receptors come from a woman between 50 and 59 years old with active or convalescent COVID-19. The CDR3 runs from the conserved cysteine through the conserved F or W. A D gene is named only where the DNA matches it firmly. Expanded clones get a size class; other rows say once, few or many, or leave the size out.

NA	TRBJ1-4	NA	TRBV11-3	CASSPGPNEKLFF	TGTGCCAGCAGCCCAGGGCCTAATGAAAAACTGTTTTTT
NA	TRBJ1-3	NA	TRBV7-2	CASSLDQGRNTIYF	TGTGCCAGCAGCTTAGACCAGGGGCGAAACACCATATATTTT
NA	TRBJ2-1	NA	TRBV7-8	CASSLATGRVSYNEQFF	TGTGCCAGCAGCTTAGCGACGGGCAGGGTCTCCTACAATGAGCAGTTCTTC
TRBD1	TRBJ1-3	NA	TRBV11-2	CASTQGDLSGNTIYF	TGTGCCAGCACCCAGGGGGATTTATCTGGAAACACCATATATTTT
NA	TRBJ1-1	NA	TRBV12-3/TRBV12-4	CASRQQDYTEAFF	TGTGCCAGCAGACAACAGGATTACACTGAAGCTTTCTTT
NA	TRBJ1-1	few	TRBV6-5	CASSLRTVNTEAFF	TGTGCCAGCAGTCTAAGGACAGTTAACACTGAAGCTTTCTTT
TRBD1	TRBJ1-5	NA	TRBV7-2	CASSLGQGAYSNQPQHF	TGTGCCAGCAGCTTAGGTCAGGGGGCATATAGCAATCAGCCCCAGCATTTT
NA	TRBJ1-1	once	TRBV19	CASSRAIRGIEAFF	TGTGCCAGTAGCCGGGCTATTAGGGGTATTGAAGCTTTCTTT
TRBD2	TRBJ2-7	NA	TRBV7-8	CASSRGGSYEQYF	TGTGCCAGCAGCCGGGGAGGGAGCTACGAGCAGTACTTC
NA	TRBJ1-4	NA	TRBV12-3/TRBV12-4	CASRLGQPEKLFF	TGTGCCAGCCGACTCGGACAACCCGAAAAACTGTTTTTT
TRBD2	TRBJ2-5	NA	TRBV7-2	CASSSGLAGLETQYF	TGTGCCAGCAGCTCGGGACTAGCGGGGTTAGAGACCCAGTACTTC
NA	TRBJ1-2	NA	TRBV6-1	CASSDPGRSLYGYTF	TGTGCCAGCAGTGATCCAGGGAGGTCCCTCTATGGCTACACCTTC
TRBD2	TRBJ2-5	NA	TRBV9	CASSVGTRLAGEETQYF	TGTGCCAGCAGCGTAGGAACGAGACTAGCGGGGGAAGAGACCCAGTACTTC
NA	TRBJ2-7	NA	TRBV6-2/TRBV6-3	CASSSDFIVEQYF	TGTGCCAGCAGTTCGGACTTTATAGTCGAGCAGTACTTC
TRBD1	TRBJ2-3	NA	TRBV5-5	CASSDRTGGYTDTQYF	TGTGCCAGCAGCGACCGGACAGGGGGATACACAGATACGCAGTATTTT
TRBD1	TRBJ1-5	NA	TRBV29-1	CSVVTGGSEQPQHF	TGCAGCGTTGTAACAGGGGGTTCGGAGCAGCCCCAGCATTTT
TRBD2	TRBJ2-2	NA	TRBV9	CASSVGGGLVGELFF	TGTGCCAGCAGCGTAGGCGGGGGATTGGTCGGGGAGCTGTTTTTT
NA	TRBJ1-2	NA	TRBV4-2	CASSHLAEGYTF	TGTGCCAGCAGCCATCTCGCCGAGGGCTACACCTTC
NA	TRBJ2-1	NA	TRBV5-1	CASSEQVSSYNEQFF	TGCGCCAGCAGCGAACAGGTTAGCTCCTACAATGAGCAGTTCTTC
NA	TRBJ1-1	NA	TRBV5-6	CASSPTGRDTEAFF	TGTGCCAGCAGCCCCACGGGAAGGGACACTGAAGCTTTCTTT
NA	TRBJ2-1	NA	TRBV20-1	CSASTRNEQFF	TGCAGTGCTAGTACTAGGAATGAGCAGTTCTTC
NA	TRBJ1-1	NA	TRBV4-1	CASSQDPAAVNTEAFF	TGCGCCAGCAGCCAAGATCCCGCGGCAGTAAACACTGAAGCTTTCTTT
TRBD1	TRBJ2-7	NA	TRBV18	CASSPSQGAHEQYF	TGTGCCAGCTCACCATCCCAGGGGGCCCACGAGCAGTACTTC
TRBD1	TRBJ1-2	NA	TRBV30	CAWSTRQGYSGYTF	TGTGCCTGGAGTACCCGACAGGGTTATTCTGGCTACACCTTC
TRBD1	TRBJ2-7	NA	TRBV19	CASSETGIYEQYF	TGTGCCAGTAGTGAGACAGGGATTTACGAGCAGTACTTC